These T cell receptor beta chains were read from a single sample in a study of cytomegalovirus exposure and HLA in healthy donors. Libraries were prepared by immunoSEQ multiplex PCR; TCRdb keeps only in-frame clonotypes and omits some of them. This sample's table reports 130,000 to 150,000 clones. Specimen: PBMCs. The source is a man aged 35-49 years in good health and CMV-seronegative. The CDR3 runs from the conserved cysteine through the conserved F or W. The D gene is left open where the match is weak.

length: 15
V: TRBV27
J: TRBJ1-4
D: TRBD1
CDR3: CASSPRTGVGEKLFF
DNA: TGTGCCAGCAGTCCAAGGACAGGGGTAGGGGAAAAACTGTTTTTT

length: 10
V: TRBV29-1
J: TRBJ2-1
D: NA
CDR3: CSVANNEQFF
DNA: TGCAGCGTTGCTAACAATGAGCAGTTCTTC

length: 16
V: TRBV27
J: TRBJ2-3
D: TRBD2
CDR3: CASSKRVAGGTDTQYF
DNA: TGTGCCAGCAGTAAAAGGGTAGCGGGGGGAACAGATACGCAGTATTTT

length: 16
V: TRBV5-4
J: TRBJ2-1
D: NA
CDR3: CASSLAALQGADEQFF
DNA: TGTGCCAGCAGCTTGGCCGCGTTACAAGGTGCGGATGAGCAGTTCTTC

length: 13
V: TRBV7-2
J: TRBJ2-7
D: NA
CDR3: CASSQYASYEQYF
DNA: TGTGCCAGCAGCCAGTACGCTTCCTACGAGCAGTACTTC

length: 15
V: TRBV19
J: TRBJ2-2
D: TRBD1
CDR3: CASSLWTGTTGELFF
DNA: TGTGCCAGTTCCCTCTGGACAGGCACAACCGGGGAGCTGTTTTTT

length: 13
V: TRBV9
J: TRBJ2-1
D: NA
CDR3: CASPRVSYNEQFF
DNA: TGTGCCAGCCCCCGGGTCTCCTACAATGAGCAGTTCTTC

length: 14
V: TRBV5-1
J: TRBJ1-4
D: TRBD1
CDR3: CASSKGQENEKLFF
DNA: TGCGCCAGCAGCAAGGGACAGGAGAATGAAAAACTGTTTTTT

length: 16
V: TRBV5-1
J: TRBJ2-5
D: TRBD2
CDR3: CASSWTSGGVKETQYF
DNA: TGCGCCAGCAGCTGGACTAGCGGGGGGGTGAAGGAGACCCAGTACTTC

length: 16
V: TRBV9
J: TRBJ2-5
D: TRBD2
CDR3: CASSAHSGTRGETQYF
DNA: TGTGCCAGCAGCGCACATTCCGGGACTAGAGGGGAGACCCAGTACTTC

length: 13
V: TRBV10-3
J: TRBJ2-7
D: NA
CDR3: CAISVQGPNEQYF
DNA: TGTGCCATCAGTGTGCAGGGGCCGAACGAGCAGTACTTC

length: 14
V: TRBV5-6
J: TRBJ1-6
D: NA
CDR3: CASSPTGYNSPLHF
DNA: TGTGCCAGCAGCCCGACGGGGTATAATTCACCCCTCCACTTT

length: 15
V: TRBV6-1
J: TRBJ2-3
D: NA
CDR3: CASSEARGSVDTQYF
DNA: TGTGCCAGCAGTGAAGCGCGGGGTAGTGTGGATACGCAGTATTTT

length: 17
V: TRBV19
J: TRBJ2-6
D: NA
CDR3: CASRYPLTGTGANVLTF
DNA: TGTGCCAGTAGGTACCCACTTACAGGGACTGGGGCCAACGTCCTGACTTTC

length: 13
V: TRBV2
J: TRBJ1-1
D: NA
CDR3: CASSLDLATEAFF
DNA: TGTGCCAGCAGTTTAGACTTGGCCACTGAAGCTTTCTTT

length: 14
V: TRBV28
J: TRBJ2-7
D: TRBD1
CDR3: CASSPDRGTYEQYF
DNA: TGTGCCAGCAGCCCAGACAGGGGAACCTACGAGCAGTACTTC

length: 15
V: TRBV13
J: TRBJ1-2
D: NA
CDR3: CASSLRQRRDYGYTF
DNA: TGTGCCAGCAGCTTAAGACAGCGTAGGGACTATGGCTACACCTTC

length: 13
V: TRBV27
J: TRBJ1-2
D: NA
CDR3: CASSLEGSHGYTF
DNA: TGTGCCAGCAGTTTGGAAGGGAGCCATGGCTACACCTTC

length: 13
V: TRBV29-1
J: TRBJ2-5
D: TRBD1
CDR3: CSAGQVLQETQYF
DNA: TGCAGCGCTGGACAGGTGCTCCAAGAGACCCAGTACTTC

length: 14
V: TRBV9
J: TRBJ2-5
D: NA
CDR3: CASSPTGIQETQYF
DNA: TGTGCCAGCAGCCCTACAGGGATCCAAGAGACCCAGTACTTC

length: 14
V: TRBV2
J: TRBJ1-2
D: NA
CDR3: CASSEEGSSNGYTF
DNA: TGTGCCAGCAGTGAGGAGGGTTCCTCGAACGGCTACACCTTC

length: 16
V: TRBV5-1
J: TRBJ1-3
D: NA
CDR3: CASSREFTGSGNTIYF
DNA: TGCGCCAGCAGCCGTGAATTCACAGGGTCCGGAAACACCATATATTTT

length: 13
V: TRBV7-7
J: TRBJ2-1
D: TRBD2
CDR3: CASSLAGDYKQFF
DNA: TGTGCCAGCAGCTTAGCAGGGGACTATAAGCAGTTCTTC

length: 13
V: TRBV18
J: TRBJ2-5
D: NA
CDR3: CASSSRLQETQYF
DNA: TGTGCCAGCTCATCACGTCTCCAAGAGACCCAGTACTTC

length: 13
V: TRBV27
J: TRBJ2-7
D: TRBD1
CDR3: CASSFDRGVEQYF
DNA: TGTGCCAGCAGTTTTGACAGGGGGGTCGAGCAGTACTTC

length: 16
V: TRBV7-8
J: TRBJ1-5
D: NA
CDR3: CASSLAGLLATQPQHF
DNA: TGTGCCAGCAGCTTAGCGGGACTCCTTGCGACTCAGCCCCAGCATTTT

length: 15
V: TRBV11-2
J: TRBJ2-3
D: NA
CDR3: CASSWTGGSTDTQYF
DNA: TGTGCCAGCAGCTGGACGGGGGGCAGCACAGATACGCAGTATTTT

length: 14
V: TRBV5-4
J: TRBJ2-3
D: TRBD2
CDR3: CASTQRGHADTQYF
DNA: TGTGCCAGCACCCAGCGGGGCCACGCAGATACGCAGTATTTT

length: 15
V: TRBV5-1
J: TRBJ2-5
D: TRBD1
CDR3: CASSWGQGAGETQYF
DNA: TGCGCCAGCAGCTGGGGACAGGGGGCGGGCGAGACCCAGTACTTC

length: 12
V: TRBV5-4
J: TRBJ1-1
D: NA
CDR3: CASSLVGLEAFF
DNA: TGTGCCAGCAGCTTGGTGGGCCTCGAAGCTTTCTTT

length: 12
V: TRBV11-2
J: TRBJ2-7
D: NA
CDR3: CASSPGVWGQYF
DNA: TGTGCCAGCAGCCCCGGGGTCTGGGGGCAGTACTTC

length: 14
V: TRBV6-1
J: TRBJ1-1
D: NA
CDR3: CASSLDRRNTEAFF
DNA: TGTGCCAGCAGTCTTGACAGGAGGAACACTGAAGCTTTCTTT

length: 13
V: TRBV7-6
J: TRBJ1-6
D: NA
CDR3: CASSLHNQSPLHF
DNA: TGTGCCAGCAGCTTACACAATCAATCACCCCTCCACTTT

length: 14
V: TRBV5-1
J: TRBJ1-4
D: NA
CDR3: CASSPLARAEKLFF
DNA: TGCGCCAGCAGCCCCTTAGCCAGGGCCGAAAAACTGTTTTTT

length: 14
V: TRBV9
J: TRBJ2-7
D: TRBD1
CDR3: CASSARGQGDEQYF
DNA: TGTGCCAGCAGCGCTCGGGGACAGGGTGACGAGCAGTACTTC

length: 12
V: TRBV19
J: TRBJ2-5
D: TRBD1
CDR3: CASSDRGETQYF
DNA: TGTGCCAGTAGCGACAGGGGAGAGACCCAGTACTTC

length: 16
V: TRBV5-1
J: TRBJ2-2
D: NA
CDR3: CASSFRGDTNTGELFF
DNA: TGCGCCAGCAGCTTCCGGGGGGACACGAACACCGGGGAGCTGTTTTTT

length: 16
V: TRBV4-1
J: TRBJ2-3
D: TRBD1
CDR3: CASSQTTGKGTDTQYF
DNA: TGCGCCAGCAGCCAGACGACAGGGAAAGGCACAGATACGCAGTATTTT

length: 17
V: TRBV28
J: TRBJ1-3
D: NA
CDR3: CASSPPVGEALRNTIYF
DNA: TGTGCCAGCAGTCCCCCCGTGGGGGAGGCTTTAAGAAACACCATATATTTT

length: 15
V: TRBV10-3
J: TRBJ1-2
D: TRBD1
CDR3: CAISPGQGEAYGYTF
DNA: TGTGCCATCAGTCCGGGACAGGGGGAAGCCTATGGCTACACCTTC

length: 16
V: TRBV11-2
J: TRBJ1-2
D: NA
CDR3: CASSLDRSAGGYGYTF
DNA: TGTGCCAGCAGCTTAGATCGGAGTGCGGGTGGCTATGGCTACACCTTC